A single sample is the source of the 17 T cell receptor beta chains below, sequenced in a study of blood T cell repertoires in COVID-19. The table came from immunoSEQ multiplex PCR; TCRdb's copy has only in-frame clones and leaves some out. The sample contains about 440,000 clones, roughly 91% of which appear only once. Sequenced sample: PBMCs or T cells enriched from blood (not recorded which). All receptors derive from a man aged 18-30 years who had recovered from COVID-19.

V is TRBV12-5 and J is TRBJ2-1; 7 positions match TRBD2. Germline lookup yields CDR1 LGHNT and CDR2 FRNRAP. The CDR3 loop spans 15 amino acids. After removal of 5 bases from V and 5 bases from J, the junction contained 9 bases not matched to a gene. The CDR3, as DNA: TGTGCTAGTGGTGGGCTGGGGGGGAGGCACAATGAGCAGTTCTTC. Its protein is CASGGLGGRHNEQFF. The variable domain in full, completed from reference TRBV12-5 and TRBJ2-1, reads DARVTQTPRHKVTEMGQEVTMRCQPILGHNTVFWYRQTMMQGLELLAYFRNRAPLDDSGMPKDRFSAEMPDATLATLKIQPSEPRDSAVYFCASGGLGGRHNEQFFGPGTRLTVL.

This clone appeared a single time. CDR3 amino acids: CASSPYTWTSGRSNTDTQYF. The CDR3 nucleotides are TGTGCCAGCAGCCCGTATACCTGGACTAGCGGGAGGTCAAACACAGATACGCAGTATTTT. The chain joins TRBV3-1 (or the pseudogene TRBV3-2) to TRBJ2-3, with 14 bases matching TRBD2. The CDR3 length is 20 residues. V trimming: 4 bases; J trimming: 2 bases; junction bases outside the gene matches: 14. CDR1 and CDR2 from the germline V gene are LGHDT and YNNKEL (reference sequence).

The chain links TRBV19 to TRBJ1-1; D gene unclear. CDR3 size: 11 residues. Germline V CDR1 and CDR2: LNHDA, SQIVND (reference sequence). V was clipped by 7 bases and J by 6 bases, with 9 bases between them. This chain's CDR3 is CASIGGPEAFF. CDR3 bases: TGTGCCAGTATTGGCGGCCCTGAAGCTTTCTTT.

The gene calls are TRBV3-1 (or the pseudogene TRBV3-2) and TRBJ2-5; tentatively, D is TRBD2 (7 bases). Germline V gives CDR1 LGHDT, CDR2 YNNKEL (reference sequence). The CDR3 sequence is 16 residues long. V was pared by 3 bases and J by 7 bases, with 21 bases between. The CDR3 DNA reads TGTGCCAGCAGCCACAGGTCGGGGGGCCCTTTAGGGACCCAGTACTTC. The encoded protein is CASSHRSGGPLGTQYF.

This clone was detected only a few times. V and J are TRBV6-5 and TRBJ2-1; possibly TRBD2 for D (6 bases). Germline V gene sequence: CDR1 MNHEY, CDR2 SVGAGI. The CDR3 spans 13 residues. V lost 4 bases and J 10 bases, leaving 14 bases between the germline ends. The CDR3 DNA sequence: TGTGCCAGCAGTTTGGTCCAGGGAGGAGAGCAGTTCTTC. This encodes CASSLVQGGEQFF.

The genes are TRBV2 and TRBJ2-5; TRBD2 is a possible D gene (5 bases). Trimming cost V 6 bases and J 2 bases, with 16 bases left between them. Germline V gene sequence: CDR1 SNHLY, CDR2 FYNNEI. CDR3 size: 15 residues. This CDR3 reads CASSLRGRTQETQYF. The CDR3 DNA reads TGTGCCAGCAGCCTCCGGGGAAGAACACAAGAGACCCAGTACTTC.

This chain joins TRBV19 and TRBJ1-2, with unresolved D. There are 14 residues in the CDR3. CDR1 is LNHDA and CDR2 is SQIVND in the germline V gene (reference sequence). V was clipped by 4 bases and J by 3 bases, with 12 bases between them. The CDR3: CASSRASKDYGYTF. The CDR3, as DNA: TGTGCCAGTAGTAGGGCGTCGAAGGACTATGGCTACACCTTC.

The V gene is TRBV9, the J gene TRBJ2-2; weak D call: TRBD1 (5 bases). The germline V gene has CDR1 SGDLS and CDR2 YYNGEE. Trimming removed 0 bases at V and 5 bases at J, with 17 bases between. The CDR3 has 17 amino acids. CDR3 residues: CASSVAWGRASTGELFF. The CDR3 region has the DNA TGTGCCAGCAGCGTAGCTTGGGGCAGGGCGTCGACCGGGGAGCTGTTTTTT.

This chain links TRBV9 with TRBJ1-1; D is undetermined. The V end was cut by 4 bases, the J end by 1 base, with 20 bases between. The CDR3 length is 17 residues. Germline CDR1 SGDLS, CDR2 YYNGEE. The CDR3 sequence: CASSPSGQPTQNTEAFF. The CDR3 nucleotides read TGTGCCAGCAGCCCATCAGGTCAACCAACCCAGAACACTGAAGCTTTCTTT.

The chain joins TRBV30 to TRBJ1-2, with a weak D call TRBD1 (5 bases). There are 18 residues in the CDR3. Between the trimmed V and J ends, which lost 1 base and 8 bases, there was a span of 29 bases. Germline assignment: CDR1 GTSNPN and CDR2 SVGIG (reference sequence). CDR3 sequence reads: CAWSATPMRDPLRGGYTF. CDR3 DNA: TGTGCCTGGAGTGCGACCCCTATGCGGGACCCCCTACGGGGAGGCTACACCTTC.

This chain links TRBV4-1 with TRBJ1-2; TRBD1 aligns across 7 bases. Germline V gives CDR1 MGHRA, CDR2 YSYEKL. V shed 2 bases and J 2 bases; nucleotides not matched to a gene: 8. The CDR3 is 16 residues long. In DNA, the CDR3 is TGCGCCAGCAGCCAACCCCGACAGGGAAGAAACTATGGCTACACCTTC. It encodes CASSQPRQGRNYGYTF.

CDR3 nucleotides: TGTGCCACCAAAGGGACAGGTGAAAAACTGTTTTTT. As protein: CATKGTGEKLFF. The chain recombines TRBV24-1 with TRBJ1-4; TRBD1 matches 8 bases. Germline V lookup: CDR1 KGHDR, CDR2 SFDVKD. CDR3 length: 12 amino acids. V was clipped by 8 bases and J by 7 bases; unmatched bases: 2.

V and J are TRBV19 and TRBJ2-2; 7 positions match TRBD2. V was clipped by 5 bases and J by 6 bases; unmatched bases: 9. CDR1 is LNHDA, CDR2 SQIVND, per germline (reference sequence). The CDR3 length is 15 residues. This CDR3 is CASSAGSGESGELFF. CDR3 bases: TGTGCCAGTAGTGCCGGAAGCGGGGAGTCCGGGGAGCTGTTTTTT.

The rearrangement links TRBV7-6 to TRBJ1-5, with D possibly being TRBD1 (6 bases). Trimming left V 4 bases short and J 2 bases short, with 12 bases between. The CDR3 has 15 residues. The germline CDR1 and CDR2 sequences are SGHVS and FNYEAQ. The CDR3 sequence is CASSSGAGGNQPQHF. CDR3 bases: TGTGCCAGCAGCTCAGGGGCGGGGGGCAATCAGCCCCAGCATTTT.

This chain uses TRBV10-3 with TRBJ1-2, with TRBD1 as a possible D gene (6 bases). The CDR3 totals 17 residues. The V and J ends lost 0 bases and 4 bases respectively, with 18 bases between them. Per germline, CDR1 ENHRY and CDR2 SYGVKD. The CDR3 DNA reads as TGTGCCATCAGTGAGTCCCAGGCCACCCAGGGGCCCTATGGCTACACCTTC. It encodes CAISESQATQGPYGYTF.

This clone appeared a single time. The chain joins TRBV14 to TRBJ2-7; 7 positions match TRBD2. Germline CDR1 and CDR2: SGHDN and FVKESK. The CDR3 runs to 13 residues. The V gene end was trimmed by 1 base and the J gene end by 7 bases; junction bases not matched to a gene: 4. CDR3 amino acids: CASSQVEAGEQYF. In DNA, the CDR3 is TGTGCCAGCAGCCAAGTTGAAGCGGGGGAGCAGTACTTC.

The chain employs TRBV7-9 and TRBJ2-2; 9 bases match TRBD2. There are 15 residues in the CDR3. Looked up from germline, CDR1 is SEHNR and CDR2 is FQNEAQ (reference sequence). Trimming removed 3 bases from V and 3 bases from J; junction bases left unmatched: 2. The CDR3 DNA reads TGTGCCAGCAGCTTCACTAGCGGGTACACCGGGGAGCTGTTTTTT. Encoded protein: CASSFTSGYTGELFF. Variable domain in full (rest from reference TRBV7-9 and TRBJ2-2): DTGVSQNPRHKITKRGQNVTFRCDPISEHNRLYWYRQTLGQGPEFLTYFQNEAQLEKSRLLSDRFSAERPKGSFSTLEIQRTEQGDSAMYLCASSFTSGYTGELFFGEGSRLTVL.